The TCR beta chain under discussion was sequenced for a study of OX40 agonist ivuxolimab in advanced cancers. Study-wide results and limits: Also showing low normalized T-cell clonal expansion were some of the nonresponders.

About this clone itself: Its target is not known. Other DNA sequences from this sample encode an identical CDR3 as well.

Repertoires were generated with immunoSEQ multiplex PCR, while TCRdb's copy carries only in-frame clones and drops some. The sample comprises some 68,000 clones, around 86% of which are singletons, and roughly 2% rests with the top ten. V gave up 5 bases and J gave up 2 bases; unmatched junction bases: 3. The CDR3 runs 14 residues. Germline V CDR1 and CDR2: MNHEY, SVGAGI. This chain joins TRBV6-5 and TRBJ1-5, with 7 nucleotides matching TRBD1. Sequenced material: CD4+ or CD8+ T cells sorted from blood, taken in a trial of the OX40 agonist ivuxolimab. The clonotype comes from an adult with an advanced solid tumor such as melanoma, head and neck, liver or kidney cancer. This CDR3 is CASSPDRGNQPQHF. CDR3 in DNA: TGTGCCAGCAGTCCAGACAGGGGCAATCAGCCCCAGCATTTT.